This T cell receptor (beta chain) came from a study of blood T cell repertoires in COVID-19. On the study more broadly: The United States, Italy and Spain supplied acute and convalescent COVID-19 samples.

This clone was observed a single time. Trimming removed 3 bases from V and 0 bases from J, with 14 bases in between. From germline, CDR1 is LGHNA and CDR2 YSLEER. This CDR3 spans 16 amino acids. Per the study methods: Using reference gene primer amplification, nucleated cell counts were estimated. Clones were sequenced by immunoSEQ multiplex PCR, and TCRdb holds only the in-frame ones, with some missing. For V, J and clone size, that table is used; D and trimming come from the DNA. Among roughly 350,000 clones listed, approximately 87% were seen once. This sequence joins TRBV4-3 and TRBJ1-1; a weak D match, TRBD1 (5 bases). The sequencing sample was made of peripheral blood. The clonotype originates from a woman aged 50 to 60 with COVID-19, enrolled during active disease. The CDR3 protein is CASSQTGGTVNTEAFF. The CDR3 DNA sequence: TGCGCCAGCAGCCAGACTGGAGGGACGGTGAACACTGAAGCTTTCTTT.